These 11 T cell receptor beta chains came from one sample sequenced in a study of shared clonotypes between healthy human individuals. Cells designated naive CD8 were CD45RO-negative and were positively selected for CCR7, with terminally differentiated effector memory CD45RA+ cells excluded. Here immunoSEQ multiplex PCR was the method, and the copy in TCRdb shows in-frame clones only, minus some. The table has about 2.1 million clones, about 92% seen once; the top ten hold about 1.8%. Material: naive CD8+ T cells from PBMCs. Receptor source: a man younger than 35 in good health. Some clones in this sample may be carry-over from other donors' samples.

The rearrangement links TRBV5-1 to TRBJ2-7; D not resolved. Germline CDR1 and CDR2: SGHRS and YFSETQ. V lost 0 bases to trimming and J lost 0 bases, with 10 bases between them. This CDR3 has 15 residues. CDR3 region: CASSLVPATSYEQYF. Here the CDR3 DNA reads TGCGCCAGCAGCTTGGTGCCGGCGACCTCCTACGAGCAGTACTTC.

The chain uses TRBV28 and TRBJ2-7; TRBD1 agrees at 8 bases. J gave up 4 bases and V 4 bases, and 12 bases lay outside the gene matches. The germline gives CDR1 MDHEN, CDR2 SYDVKM. The CDR3 is 16 amino acids. CDR3 loop: CASSSITNRGEYEQYF. The CDR3 region has the DNA TGTGCCAGCAGTTCCATCACTAACAGGGGGGAGTACGAGCAGTACTTC.

The rearrangement links TRBV7-2 to TRBJ2-3, with a weak D call TRBD1 (5 bases). CDR1 and CDR2 from the germline V gene are SGHTA and FQGNSA. The CDR3 is 15 amino acids. V dropped 5 bases and J dropped 2 bases, with 14 bases sitting between them. DNA of the CDR3: TGTGCCAGCAGCCCGACAGCGAAACTCACAGATACGCAGTATTTT. Protein product: CASSPTAKLTDTQYF.

This clone was detected a few times. This sequence joins TRBV19 and TRBJ1-1; D is unresolved. Germline loops: CDR1 LNHDA, CDR2 SQIVND (reference sequence). CDR3 size: 12 residues. Between the trimmed V and J ends, which lost 6 bases and 1 base, there was a span of 6 bases. CDR3 DNA sequence: TGTGCCAGTAGAACAGAGAACACTGAAGCTTTCTTT. This encodes CASRTENTEAFF.

V and J are TRBV27 and TRBJ1-2, with a possible D match to TRBD1 (6 bases). The CDR3 runs 15 residues. Germline V gene sequence: CDR1 MNHEY, CDR2 SMNVEV (reference sequence). Trimming pared 1 base from V and 4 bases from J, leaving 13 bases between. The CDR3 here is CASSLLGRGGYGYTF. The CDR3 DNA reads TGTGCCAGCAGTTTATTGGGCAGGGGTGGCTATGGCTACACCTTC.

This CDR3 reads CASSFVGGELFF. In DNA, the CDR3 is TGCGCCAGCAGCTTTGTGGGCGGGGAGCTGTTTTTT. The chain uses TRBV5-1 and TRBJ2-2; D remains ambiguous. The CDR3 has 12 residues. Trimming removed 2 bases from V and 7 bases from J, with 6 bases in between. The germline V gene encodes CDR1 SGHRS and CDR2 YFSETQ. The full variable domain, with the rest looked up from reference TRBV5-1 and TRBJ2-2, is KAGVTQTPRYLIKTRGQQVTLSCSPISGHRSVSWYQQTPGQGLQFLFEYFSETQRNKGNFPGRFSGRQFSNSRSEMNVSTLELGDSALYLCASSFVGGELFFGEGSRLTVL.

The rearrangement links TRBV5-6 to TRBJ1-4, with a tentative D call TRBD1 (5 bases). Trimming cost V 5 bases and J 4 bases, with 9 bases left between them. Per the germline V gene, CDR1 is SGHDT and CDR2 is YYEEEE. There are 13 residues in the CDR3. CDR3 region: CASRDSLNEKLFF. Written as DNA, the CDR3 is TGTGCCAGCAGAGACAGCCTTAATGAAAAACTGTTTTTT.

The chain links TRBV28 to TRBJ2-7, with D possibly matching TRBD1 (6 bases). CDR1 is MDHEN, CDR2 SYDVKM, per germline. V lost 6 bases to trimming and J lost 5 bases, with 17 bases between them. This CDR3 is 14 amino acids long. CDR3: CASSLFQQGHEQYF. The CDR3 nucleotides are TGTGCCAGCAGCCTTTTTCAACAGGGACACGAGCAGTACTTC.

A single count supports this clone. The chain joins TRBV27 to TRBJ2-1; 14 bases match TRBD2. This CDR3 region has 15 residues. Germline loops: CDR1 MNHEY, CDR2 SMNVEV (reference sequence). The V gene end was trimmed by 10 bases and the J gene end by 6 bases; junction bases not matched to a gene: 8. The CDR3 sequence is CATGTGTSGSNEQFF. The CDR3 coding sequence is TGTGCCACCGGGACAGGGACTAGCGGGAGCAATGAGCAGTTCTTC.

V is TRBV4-1 and J is TRBJ2-1; no definite D call. Per germline, CDR1 MGHRA and CDR2 YSYEKL. The CDR3 has 12 amino acids. Trimming took 4 bases from V and 8 from J, leaving 9 bases between them. CDR3 DNA: TGCGCCAGCAGCCGTCGAAGGGATGAGCAGTTCTTC. This translates into CASSRRRDEQFF.

The V and J genes are TRBV4-2 and TRBJ2-4; TRBD1 matches at 9 bases. With 3 bases clipped from V and 7 bases from J, the junction kept 10 bases outside the gene matches. This CDR3 has 16 residues. CDR1 LGHNA and CDR2 YNFKEQ come from the germline V gene. The CDR3 protein is CASSQGNRDRANIQYF. In nucleotides, the CDR3 is TGTGCCAGCAGCCAGGGAAACCGGGACAGGGCCAACATTCAGTACTTC.